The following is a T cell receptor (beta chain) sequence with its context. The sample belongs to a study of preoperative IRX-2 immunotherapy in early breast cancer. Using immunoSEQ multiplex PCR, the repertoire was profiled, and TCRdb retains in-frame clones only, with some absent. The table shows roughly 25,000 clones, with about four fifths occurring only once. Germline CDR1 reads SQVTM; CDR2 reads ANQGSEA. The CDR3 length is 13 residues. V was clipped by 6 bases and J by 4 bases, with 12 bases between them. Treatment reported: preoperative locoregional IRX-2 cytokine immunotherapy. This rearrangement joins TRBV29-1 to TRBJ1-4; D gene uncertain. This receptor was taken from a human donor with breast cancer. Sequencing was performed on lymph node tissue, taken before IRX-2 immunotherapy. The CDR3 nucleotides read TGCAGCGTATTCCGGGAAGATAATGAAAAACTGTTTTTT. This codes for CSVFREDNEKLFF.